Included here is one TCR beta chain sequence, with context. What it binds is unknown. The sample originates from a study of beta chain features in type 1 diabetes. Whole-study results and caveats: Significant though moderate, a shortening of TCRB CDR3s appeared in all four CD4+ subsets of Type 1 diabetes patients. Possibly, sequencing cDNA over-represented cells that had high TCR expression levels.

Every bit of the isolated RNA underwent reverse transcription, so sequencing read expressed TCRB transcripts. Libraries were prepared by immunoSEQ multiplex PCR; TCRdb keeps only in-frame clonotypes and omits some of them. The sample has some 280,000 clones, approximately 14% seen once. Cell sorting via CD45RO/CCR7/CD25/CD127/CD95/CD27 was performed to obtain CD4+ naive, central memory, regulatory and stem cell-like memory cells. Trimming removed 1 base from V and 3 bases from J, with 10 bases in between. Per germline, CDR1 SGHTA and CDR2 FQGNSA. The CDR3 covers 14 residues. The receptor was derived from a man aged 25 to 40 with type 1 diabetes. The sequencing sample was made of naive CD4+ T cells from blood. This chain links TRBV7-2 with TRBJ2-7, with a possible D match to TRBD2 (5 bases). CDR3 sequence reads: CASSLGRRVYEQYF. The CDR3 bases are TGTGCCAGCAGCTTAGGGCGGCGGGTCTACGAGCAGTACTTC.